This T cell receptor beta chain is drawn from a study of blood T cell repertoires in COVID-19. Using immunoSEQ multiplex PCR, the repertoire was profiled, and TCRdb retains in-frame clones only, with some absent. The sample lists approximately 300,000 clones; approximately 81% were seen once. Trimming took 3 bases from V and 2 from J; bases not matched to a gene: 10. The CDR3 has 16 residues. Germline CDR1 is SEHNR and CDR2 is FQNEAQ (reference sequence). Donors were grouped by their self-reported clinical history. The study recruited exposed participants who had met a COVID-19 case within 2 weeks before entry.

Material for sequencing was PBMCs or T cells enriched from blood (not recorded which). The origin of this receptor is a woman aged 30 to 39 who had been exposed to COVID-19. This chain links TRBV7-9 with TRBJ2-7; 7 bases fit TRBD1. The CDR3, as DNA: TGTGCCAGCAGCTTCCCCAATCGGGACAGAACCTACGAGCAGTACTTC. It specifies CASSFPNRDRTYEQYF.